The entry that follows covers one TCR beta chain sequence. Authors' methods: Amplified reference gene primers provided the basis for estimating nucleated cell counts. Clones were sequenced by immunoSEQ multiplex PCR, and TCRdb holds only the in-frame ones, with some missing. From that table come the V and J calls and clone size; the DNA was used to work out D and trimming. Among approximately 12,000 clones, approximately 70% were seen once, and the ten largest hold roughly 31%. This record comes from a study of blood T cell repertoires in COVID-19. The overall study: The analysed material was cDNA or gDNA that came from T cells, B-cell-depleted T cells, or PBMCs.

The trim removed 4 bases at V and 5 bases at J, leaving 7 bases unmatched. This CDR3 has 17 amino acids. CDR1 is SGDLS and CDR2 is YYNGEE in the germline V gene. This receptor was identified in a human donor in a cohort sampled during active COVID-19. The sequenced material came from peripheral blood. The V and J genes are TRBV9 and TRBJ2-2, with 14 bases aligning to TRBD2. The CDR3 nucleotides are TGTGCCAGCAGCCCCCGTGGACTAGCGGGAGGTACCGGGGAGCTGTTTTTT. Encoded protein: CASSPRGLAGGTGELFF. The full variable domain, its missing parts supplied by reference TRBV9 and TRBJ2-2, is DSGVTQTPKHLITATGQRVTLRCSPRSGDLSVYWYQQSLDQGLQFLIQYYNGEERAKGNILERFSAQQFPDLHSELNLSSLELGDSALYFCASSPRGLAGGTGELFFGEGSRLTVL.